A selection of T cell receptor beta chains follows, all from one sample in a study of control samples from healthy donors and cancer patients. Only in-frame clones appear in the TCRdb table, and some are missing; sequencing was by immunoSEQ multiplex PCR. This table has 120,000 or so clones, more than 75% appearing once. The sample taken for sequencing was blood. These receptor sequences come from a man aged 55 to 70 in good health. The CDR3 runs from the conserved cysteine through the conserved F or W. Each record gives: J gene, clone size, D gene, V gene, CDR3 DNA, CDR3 protein. A D gene is named only where the DNA matches it firmly. The listing skips clone size in some rows; elsewhere it reads once, few, many or a size class.

J gene: TRBJ2-5; clone size: NA; D gene: NA; V gene: TRBV5-1; CDR3 DNA: TGCGCCAGCAGCTTGGTTGTCCTTGGCTCAGAGACCCAGTACTTC; CDR3 protein: CASSLVVLGSETQYF
J gene: TRBJ1-1; clone size: NA; D gene: NA; V gene: TRBV28; CDR3 DNA: TGTGCCAGCAGTTCCTCGCTGCAGGAAGCTTTCTTT; CDR3 protein: CASSSSLQEAFF
J gene: TRBJ1-3; clone size: NA; D gene: NA; V gene: TRBV28; CDR3 DNA: TGTGCCAGCAGTTCCCTGGGGGCAAAGGGGGACACCATATATTTT; CDR3 protein: CASSSLGAKGDTIYF
J gene: TRBJ1-5; clone size: few; D gene: NA; V gene: TRBV5-5; CDR3 DNA: TGTGCCAGCAGCCCCGCCGGCGCCCATCAGCCCCAGCATTTT; CDR3 protein: CASSPAGAHQPQHF
J gene: TRBJ1-3; clone size: NA; D gene: NA; V gene: TRBV28; CDR3 DNA: TGTGCCAGCCAGACTCGGTTCGACAGTGGAAACACCATATATTTT; CDR3 protein: CASQTRFDSGNTIYF
J gene: TRBJ2-4; clone size: few; D gene: TRBD1; V gene: TRBV7-3; CDR3 DNA: TGTGCCAGCAGCTTAAAAGTAGGGGAGAAGGGGGCCAGTCAGTACTTC; CDR3 protein: CASSLKVGEKGASQYF
J gene: TRBJ1-6; clone size: NA; D gene: NA; V gene: TRBV12-3/TRBV12-4; CDR3 DNA: TGTGCCAGCCAGGGGACTTATAATTCACCCCTCCACTTT; CDR3 protein: CASQGTYNSPLHF
J gene: TRBJ1-5; clone size: NA; D gene: NA; V gene: TRBV24-1; CDR3 DNA: TGTGCCACCAGTGACTCCGAACAGCCCCAGCATTTT; CDR3 protein: CATSDSEQPQHF
J gene: TRBJ1-4; clone size: NA; D gene: TRBD1; V gene: TRBV18; CDR3 DNA: TGTGCCAGCTCACGGGGACAGACCGAAAAACTGTTTTTT; CDR3 protein: CASSRGQTEKLFF
J gene: TRBJ1-6; clone size: NA; D gene: NA; V gene: TRBV7-2; CDR3 DNA: TGTGCCAGCAGCTTTGGGCCTTCACCCCTCCACTTT; CDR3 protein: CASSFGPSPLHF
J gene: TRBJ1-6; clone size: NA; D gene: TRBD1; V gene: TRBV3-1/TRBV3-2; CDR3 DNA: TGTGCCAGCAGCCTCGGGACAGGGGTCTCACCCCTCCACTTT; CDR3 protein: CASSLGTGVSPLHF
J gene: TRBJ2-1; clone size: NA; D gene: TRBD2; V gene: TRBV30; CDR3 DNA: TGTGCCTCGAATACGGGGTGGGGGGGGGAGCAGTTCTTC; CDR3 protein: CASNTGWGGEQFF
J gene: TRBJ2-7; clone size: NA; D gene: NA; V gene: TRBV5-5; CDR3 DNA: TGTGCCAGCACACAGGACTTCTACGAGCAGTACTTC; CDR3 protein: CASTQDFYEQYF
J gene: TRBJ2-7; clone size: NA; D gene: NA; V gene: TRBV6-1; CDR3 DNA: TGTGCCAGCAGTGAAATGGCTGTTACCTACGAGCAGTACTTC; CDR3 protein: CASSEMAVTYEQYF
J gene: TRBJ2-6; clone size: NA; D gene: NA; V gene: TRBV6-6; CDR3 DNA: TGTGCCAGCAGACCTGGAAGCTCTGGGGCCAACGTCCTGACTTTC; CDR3 protein: CASRPGSSGANVLTF
J gene: TRBJ1-5; clone size: NA; D gene: TRBD1; V gene: TRBV11-3; CDR3 DNA: TGTGCCAGCAGCTCTGCATGTCCGGGACAGATTCATCAGCCCCAGCATTTT; CDR3 protein: CASSSACPGQIHQPQHF
J gene: TRBJ2-5; clone size: NA; D gene: NA; V gene: TRBV12-3/TRBV12-4; CDR3 DNA: TGTGCCAGCACCCACGGACAGACCCAGTACTTC; CDR3 protein: CASTHGQTQYF
J gene: TRBJ1-1; clone size: NA; D gene: TRBD1; V gene: TRBV5-6; CDR3 DNA: TGTGCCAGCAGCTTGCAAAGCCGACAGGGGATTATGTTGGGGGCTTTCTTT; CDR3 protein: CASSLQSRQGIMLGAFF
J gene: TRBJ1-5; clone size: once; D gene: NA; V gene: TRBV4-1; CDR3 DNA: TGCGCCAGCAGCCAAGATCTTCGCGGGTATAGCAATCAGCCCCAGCATTTT; CDR3 protein: CASSQDLRGYSNQPQHF
J gene: TRBJ2-3; clone size: few; D gene: NA; V gene: TRBV4-3; CDR3 DNA: TGCGCCAGCAGCCAAGGACGGGTCAGCACAGATACGCAGTATTTT; CDR3 protein: CASSQGRVSTDTQYF
J gene: TRBJ2-7; clone size: NA; D gene: NA; V gene: TRBV7-4; CDR3 DNA: TGTGCCAGCAGCTGTTGCTCGGGATCGTGGCAGTACTTC; CDR3 protein: CASSCCSGSWQYF
J gene: TRBJ1-1; clone size: once; D gene: NA; V gene: TRBV7-9; CDR3 DNA: TGTGCCAGCAGCCCCAGAGGTCAGATTAGTGAAGCTTTCTTT; CDR3 protein: CASSPRGQISEAFF
J gene: TRBJ1-1; clone size: once; D gene: NA; V gene: TRBV12-3/TRBV12-4; CDR3 DNA: TGTGCCAGCAGTTTAGGGGCAGGCACTGAAGCTTTCTTT; CDR3 protein: CASSLGAGTEAFF
J gene: TRBJ2-1; clone size: NA; D gene: TRBD1; V gene: TRBV24-1; CDR3 DNA: TGTGCCACCAGCCAAGCCCAGGGGGCCCCGTTCTTC; CDR3 protein: CATSQAQGAPFF
J gene: TRBJ2-5; clone size: NA; D gene: TRBD2; V gene: TRBV3-1/TRBV3-2; CDR3 DNA: TGTGCCAGCAGCCACGGGGGGGCCTGGGGAGAGACCCAGTACTTC; CDR3 protein: CASSHGGAWGETQYF
J gene: TRBJ1-3; clone size: once; D gene: NA; V gene: TRBV7-2; CDR3 DNA: TGTGCCAGCAGTAGGAGCTTTGGAAACACCATATATTTT; CDR3 protein: CASSRSFGNTIYF
J gene: TRBJ2-7; clone size: NA; D gene: TRBD1; V gene: TRBV6-6; CDR3 DNA: TGTGCCAGCAGTCTCGGGACAGGGGGCGCGATTAGGGCCTACGAGCAGTACTTC; CDR3 protein: CASSLGTGGAIRAYEQYF
J gene: TRBJ1-5; clone size: NA; D gene: NA; V gene: TRBV19; CDR3 DNA: TGTGCCAGTAGCCCTCAGGGGAATCTCAATCAGCCCCAGCATTTT; CDR3 protein: CASSPQGNLNQPQHF
J gene: TRBJ1-2; clone size: few; D gene: NA; V gene: TRBV28; CDR3 DNA: TGTGCCATTCTCGGGGCCGCCGGGGGCTACACCTTC; CDR3 protein: CAILGAAGGYTF
J gene: TRBJ2-2; clone size: NA; D gene: TRBD1; V gene: TRBV5-1; CDR3 DNA: TGCGCCAGCAGCCCGAGACAGGGGGCGAAGACCGGGGAGCTGTTTTTT; CDR3 protein: CASSPRQGAKTGELFF
J gene: TRBJ1-1; clone size: NA; D gene: NA; V gene: TRBV29-1; CDR3 DNA: TGCAGCGTTGAAGAGGCGGGGAGGGACTTT; CDR3 protein: CSVEEAGRDF
J gene: TRBJ2-3; clone size: NA; D gene: TRBD2; V gene: TRBV5-1; CDR3 DNA: TGCGCCAGCAATGGACTAGCGGGGGCTCCCACAGATACGCAGTATTTT; CDR3 protein: CASNGLAGAPTDTQYF
J gene: TRBJ1-1; clone size: NA; D gene: NA; V gene: TRBV19; CDR3 DNA: TGTGCCAGTAGCCCGCTGGGGGGGAGTGAAGCTTTCTTT; CDR3 protein: CASSPLGGSEAFF
J gene: TRBJ2-2; clone size: NA; D gene: NA; V gene: TRBV24-1; CDR3 DNA: TGTGCCACCAGTGAACCCTCGTCGCCTGCGAACACCGGGGAGCTGTTTTTT; CDR3 protein: CATSEPSSPANTGELFF
J gene: TRBJ1-6; clone size: few; D gene: TRBD1; V gene: TRBV7-9; CDR3 DNA: TGTGCCAGCAGCCAGACAGGGGGTTATTCACCCCTCCACTTT; CDR3 protein: CASSQTGGYSPLHF
J gene: TRBJ1-2; clone size: NA; D gene: NA; V gene: TRBV12-3/TRBV12-4; CDR3 DNA: TGTGCCAGCAGTCTCGACAGGCGCTATGGCTACACCTTC; CDR3 protein: CASSLDRRYGYTF
J gene: TRBJ1-4; clone size: NA; D gene: TRBD1; V gene: TRBV7-6; CDR3 DNA: TGTGCCAGCAGCGGACAGGGGGCGACTAATGAAAAACTGTTTTTT; CDR3 protein: CASSGQGATNEKLFF
J gene: TRBJ2-7; clone size: NA; D gene: TRBD2; V gene: TRBV7-8; CDR3 DNA: TGTGCCAGCAGCTTCGAGAGACTAGCGGGGAACGGCGAGCAGTACTTC; CDR3 protein: CASSFERLAGNGEQYF
J gene: TRBJ1-1; clone size: NA; D gene: TRBD1; V gene: TRBV28; CDR3 DNA: TGTGCCAGCAGCGCGCAGGGGGCGAAAGTGGAAGCTTTCTTT; CDR3 protein: CASSAQGAKVEAFF
J gene: TRBJ1-2; clone size: NA; D gene: NA; V gene: TRBV14; CDR3 DNA: TGTGCCAGCAGCCAAGAGGGGGGCAGGATCGGCTACACCTTC; CDR3 protein: CASSQEGGRIGYTF
J gene: TRBJ2-7; clone size: NA; D gene: TRBD1; V gene: TRBV9; CDR3 DNA: TGTGCCAGCAGCGTAGGTGGGGACAGGGTAAGGTCCTACGAGCAGTACTTC; CDR3 protein: CASSVGGDRVRSYEQYF